This T cell receptor (beta chain) was profiled in a study of T cells in Graves' hyperthyroidism and ophthalmopathy. Remarks on this clonotype: Antigen specificity is unknown.

Amplification yielded TCR beta CDR3 regions, with RNA transcripts as the source. A first-round RT-PCR of the TCR CDR3 used the HTBI primer set. TCRdb passed the multiplex PCR reads through MiXCR, listing each CDR3 protein once. The top ten hold around 9.6% of the sample, which has about 700,000 distinct CDR3 sequences, 14% seen once. V shed 2 bases and J 2 bases; nucleotides not matched to a gene: 2. Germline CDR1 is SGHAT and CDR2 is FQDESV (reference sequence). CDR3 length: 14 residues. Study-wide findings and caveats: Classification by a 13 V-J model distinguished ophthalmopathy from stable hyperthyroidism.

This receptor was taken from a woman under 30 with Graves' hyperthyroidism. J is TRBJ1-2 and V is TRBV11-1; 7 bases are shared with TRBD1. The sample was blood. The CDR3 region has the DNA TGTGCCAGCAGCTTACTGGGACAGAACTATGGCTACACCTTC. Its translation is CASSLLGQNYGYTF.